The next 14 T cell receptor beta chains were all read from a single sample in a study of OX40 agonist ivuxolimab in advanced cancers. Clones were sequenced by immunoSEQ multiplex PCR, and TCRdb holds only the in-frame ones, with some missing. The sample carries roughly 35,000 clones, around 80% recorded once. This specimen was CD4+ or CD8+ T cells sorted from blood, taken in a trial of the OX40 agonist ivuxolimab. The receptors were sampled from an adult with an advanced solid tumor such as melanoma, head and neck, liver or kidney cancer.

V and J are TRBV7-6 and TRBJ1-2, with D tentatively TRBD1 (6 bases). CDR1 and CDR2 from the germline V gene are SGHVS and FNYEAQ. The CDR3 loop spans 17 amino acids. Trimming left V 4 bases short and J 6 bases short, with 24 bases between. The chain's CDR3 is CASSSKGGSLASDGYTF. The DNA of the CDR3 is TGTGCCAGCAGCTCCAAGGGGGGCTCTCTGGCGAGCGATGGCTACACCTTC.

The chain joins TRBV28 to TRBJ2-7, with TRBD1 matching 9 bases. Germline CDR1 reads MDHEN; CDR2 reads SYDVKM. The V and J ends lost 6 bases and 4 bases, in that order; junction bases with no gene match: 13. CDR3 length: 16 amino acids. CDR3 nucleotides: TGTGCCAGCAGGTTAGGGAATACAGGGGGCGGTTACGAGCAGTACTTC. Amino acid sequence: CASRLGNTGGGYEQYF.

Only one count was recorded for this clone. The CDR3 region is CASSHTVTGELFF. The DNA for the CDR3 is TGCGCCAGCAGCCATACGGTCACCGGGGAGCTGTTTTTT. This chain uses TRBV5-1 with TRBJ2-2; no definite D call. The CDR3 consists of 13 residues. Trimming removed 4 bases at V and 4 bases at J, with 8 bases between. Germline lookup yields CDR1 SGHRS and CDR2 YFSETQ.

This rearrangement joins TRBV28 to TRBJ1-5; weak D call: TRBD1 (6 bases). Trimming stripped 4 bases from V and 4 bases from J, with 17 bases between. This CDR3 has 16 residues. Germline V CDR1 and CDR2: MDHEN, SYDVKM. CDR3 DNA sequence: TGTGCCAGCAGTTCCGGGACATTAGTGGGGAATCAGCCCCAGCATTTT. This gives the protein CASSSGTLVGNQPQHF.

V and J are TRBV28 and TRBJ2-3, with D unclear. V was cut by 7 bases and J by 1 base, with 3 bases left in between. CDR1 is MDHEN and CDR2 is SYDVKM in the germline V gene. CDR3 length equals 11 residues. CDR3 region: CASKGTDTQYF. The CDR3, as DNA: TGTGCCAGCAAGGGCACAGATACGCAGTATTTT.

The J gene is TRBJ1-1, the V gene TRBV7-3, with D unresolved. CDR1 and CDR2 from the germline V gene are SGHTA and FQGTGA. Between the trimmed V and J ends, which lost 1 base and 9 bases, there was a span of 12 bases. The CDR3 has 13 residues. The CDR3 nucleotides read TGTGCCAGCAGCTTAATGGGAAGTGGGCAAGCTTTCTTT. As protein: CASSLMGSGQAFF.

This clone was recorded only once. The rearrangement uses TRBV7-2 and TRBJ1-1; D remains unclear. Germline V CDR1 and CDR2: SGHTA, FQGNSA. V was shortened by 1 base and J by 5 bases, with 11 bases between the two germline ends. The CDR3 has 14 residues. The CDR3 DNA follows: TGTGCCAGCAGCTTAGGGATTCAGAGGACTGAAGCTTTCTTT. Translated, it gives CASSLGIQRTEAFF.

The V and J genes are TRBV6-1 and TRBJ1-2; 7 positions agree with TRBD1. Germline loops: CDR1 MNHNS, CDR2 SASEGT. The CDR3 totals 12 residues. J lost 4 bases, V lost 9 bases, and 5 bases had no gene match. The DNA of the CDR3 is TGTGCCAGTGACAGGGATCCCTATGGCTACACCTTC. This codes for CASDRDPYGYTF.

The chain couples TRBV30 to TRBJ2-7, with TRBD2 matching 11 bases. There are 17 residues in the CDR3. Germline V gene lookup returns CDR1 GTSNPN and CDR2 SVGIG (reference sequence). V lost 0 bases and J lost 4; bases outside the gene matches: 11. CDR3: CAWSVPSGGRATYEQYF. CDR3 DNA sequence: TGTGCCTGGAGTGTACCTAGCGGGGGGCGGGCTACGTACGAGCAGTACTTC.

V and J are TRBV28 and TRBJ1-5; 10 nucleotides agree with TRBD1. CDR3 length: 16 amino acids. The V and J ends lost 6 bases and 3 bases, in that order; junction bases with no gene match: 8. Germline V gives CDR1 MDHEN, CDR2 SYDVKM. The CDR3 nucleotides read TGTGCCAGCAGACCTACCGGGACAGGGGTCAATCAGCCCCAGCATTTT. Translation: CASRPTGTGVNQPQHF.

The chain couples TRBV28 to TRBJ1-2, with TRBD1 matching over 8 bases. Germline values: CDR1 MDHEN, CDR2 SYDVKM. CDR3 length: 14 amino acids. Germline trimming cut 11 bases from V and 2 bases from J; bases unmatched to any gene: 10. CDR3 in amino acids: CAGAGTGGNYGYTF. CDR3 DNA: TGTGCCGGGGCCGGGACAGGCGGGAACTATGGCTACACCTTC.

CDR3 region: CAISESPSGTDTQYF. Here the CDR3 DNA reads TGTGCCATCAGTGAGTCCCCTAGCGGCACAGATACGCAGTATTTT. This sequence joins TRBV10-3 and TRBJ2-3; a possible D gene is TRBD2 (6 bases). Germline values: CDR1 ENHRY, CDR2 SYGVKD. The CDR3 has 15 amino acids. Trimming left V 0 bases short and J 1 base short, with 8 bases between.

The chain recombines TRBV28 with TRBJ2-3, with D unresolved. The germline gives CDR1 MDHEN, CDR2 SYDVKM. V dropped 8 bases and J dropped 6 bases, with 15 bases sitting between them. CDR3 length: 13 amino acids. The chain's CDR3 is CASVGPLWDTQYF. The CDR3 DNA is TGTGCCAGCGTCGGCCCTCTATGGGATACGCAGTATTTT.

This chain uses TRBV4-3 with TRBJ2-7; a possible D gene is TRBD1 (6 bases). Germline values: CDR1 LGHNA, CDR2 YSLEER. V gave up 0 bases and J gave up 1 base, with 16 bases separating them. The CDR3 contains 17 residues. CDR3 loop: CASSQDLSGQRSYEQYF. The CDR3 DNA sequence: TGCGCCAGCAGCCAAGATTTATCCGGACAGAGATCCTACGAGCAGTACTTC.